Below are 11 T cell receptor beta chains sequenced from a single sample in a study of T cell repertoires in cytomegalovirus infection. These TCRs are of unknown antigen specificity. TCRdb redid the calling of the reads with MiXCR, one entry per CDR3 protein. Among around 310,000 distinct CDR3 sequences listed, around 29% were seen once. Sequencing was performed on cultured PBMCs, taken from culture after CMV antigen stimulation. The receptors come from a human donor in good health (CMV status not recorded). Some clones in this sample may be carry-over from other donors' samples.

The V call is TRBV27, the J call TRBJ2-7; unclear D gene. The germline V and J ends were trimmed by 5 bases and 6 bases, with 14 bases remaining between them. The germline gives CDR1 MNHEY, CDR2 SMNVEV (reference sequence). The CDR3 spans 13 residues. CDR3 sequence reads: CASSLSGKGEQYF. The DNA for the CDR3 is TGTGCCAGCAGTCTTTCGGGCAAGGGCGAGCAGTACTTC.

The chain is built from TRBV3-1 and TRBJ2-2; 8 nucleotides agree with TRBD2. This CDR3 region has 16 residues. After removal of 4 bases from V and 1 base from J, the junction contained 5 bases not matched to a gene. Germline V gene data show CDR1 as LGHDT and CDR2 as YNNKEL (reference sequence). The chain's CDR3 is CASSRTGGMNTGELFF. The CDR3 nucleotides are TGTGCCAGCAGCCGGACGGGGGGGATGAACACCGGGGAGCTGTTTTTT.

CDR3 protein: CASSFRRDRGPGELFF. The DNA of the CDR3 is TGTGCCAGCAGTTTTCGCCGGGACAGGGGGCCCGGGGAGCTGTTTTTT. The chain uses TRBV6-1 and TRBJ2-2, with TRBD1 matching 12 bases. This CDR3 has 16 amino acids. CDR1 and CDR2 from the germline V gene are MNHNS and SASEGT. After removal of 5 bases from V and 6 bases from J, the junction contained 7 bases not matched to a gene.

The genes are TRBV7-6 and TRBJ1-1; a weak D match, TRBD1 (6 bases). The CDR3 has 13 residues. V gave up 4 bases and J gave up 6 bases, with 12 bases separating them. CDR1 SGHVS and CDR2 FNYEAQ come from the germline V gene. The CDR3 region is CASSSRGASEAFF. The CDR3 DNA reads as TGTGCCAGCAGCTCCAGGGGAGCCTCTGAAGCTTTCTTT.

The chain employs TRBV7-3 and TRBJ2-2; 13 bases fit TRBD2. This CDR3 is built from 17 residues. The germline V gene encodes CDR1 SGHTA and CDR2 FQGTGA. With V trimmed by 6 bases and J by 0 bases, 4 bases remained unmatched. CDR3 sequence reads: CASSDGLAGANTGELFF. The CDR3 DNA sequence: TGTGCCAGCAGTGACGGACTAGCGGGGGCGAACACCGGGGAGCTGTTTTTT.

This sequence joins TRBV19 and TRBJ1-5; D unclear. The CDR3 sequence is 18 residues long. Trimming took 6 bases from V and 0 from J, leaving 21 bases between them. Germline CDR1 reads LNHDA; CDR2 reads SQIVND (reference sequence). The CDR3 DNA sequence: TGTGCCAGTAGCCTGATTGTGTCGGTCGGAAGTAGCAATCAGCCCCAGCATTTT. Its translation is CASSLIVSVGSSNQPQHF.

The chain has TRBV12-3 or TRBV12-4 and TRBJ1-2, with TRBD1 matching 7 bases. Trimming cost V 4 bases and J 2 bases; bases outside gene matches: 4. The CDR3 covers 14 residues. CDR3 bases: TGTGCCAGCAGTTCAAGGGGGCAGAACTATGGCTACACCTTC. Protein: CASSSRGQNYGYTF.

This clonotype has only a few counts. The junction and the germline gene differ at one end; a read error may be behind it. CDR3 DNA: TGTGCCAGCAGCCAGCGGGAGCTGGTGAACTATGGCTACACCTTC. Protein product: CASSQRELVNYGYTF. The genes are TRBV4-1 and TRBJ1-2; D gene uncertain. Germline-derived CDR1 and CDR2 are MGHRA and YSYEKL. The CDR3 length is 15 residues.

The table lists this clonotype with a few counts. CDR3 in amino acids: CASSPNPSGINYGYTF. As DNA, the CDR3 is TGTGCCAGCTCACCCAACCCGAGCGGGATTAACTATGGCTACACCTTC. The chain has TRBV18 and TRBJ1-2; the D is unclear. This CDR3 has 16 amino acids. V lost 3 bases, J lost 1 base, and 15 bases lay in between. The V gene's germline CDR1 is KGHSH and CDR2 LQKENI.

The chain employs TRBV6-1 and TRBJ2-7; no definite D call. CDR1 is MNHNS, CDR2 SASEGT, per germline. Trimming cost V 0 bases and J 2 bases, with 5 bases left between them. The CDR3 loop spans 13 amino acids. The CDR3 region is CASSEARPYEQYF. CDR3 sequence (DNA): TGTGCCAGCAGTGAAGCGCGACCCTACGAGCAGTACTTC.

The chain couples TRBV11-2 to TRBJ2-1; D gene uncertain. Germline loops: CDR1 SGHAT, CDR2 FQNNGV. V lost 1 base to trimming and J lost 15 bases, with 16 bases between them. The CDR3 is 13 amino acids. CDR3 loop: CASSLGFVGVRFF. CDR3 coding DNA: TGTGCCAGCAGCTTAGGTTTTGTTGGTGTCCGGTTCTTC.